This entry lists 6 T cell receptor beta chains sequenced from one sample in a study of blood T cells in healthy people across ages. A J-beta primer mix and a sample-barcoded 5' primer were used in a second PCR of roughly 6 to 11 cycles. TCRdb itself ran the 5' RACE reads through MiXCR, one entry per CDR3 protein. The sample holds over 550,000 distinct CDR3 sequences, 25% to 35% seen once. The sample taken for sequencing was blood. The receptors were sampled from a woman of 80 years or more in good health.

The table lists this clonotype with many counts. DNA for the CDR3: TGTGCCAGCAGCCCGGACAGGGGACACGAGCAGTACTTC. Translating it yields CASSPDRGHEQYF. The chain employs TRBV7-7 and TRBJ2-7; 9 nucleotides agree with TRBD1. CDR1 and CDR2 from the germline V gene are SSHAT and FNYEAQ (reference sequence). V shed 5 bases, J shed 5 bases, and the junction held 4 bases outside the gene matches. The length of the CDR3 is 13 residues. Supplemented by reference TRBV7-7 and TRBJ2-7, the full variable domain reads GAGVSQSPRYKVTKRGQDVTLRCDPISSHATLYWYQQALGQGPEFLTYFNYEAQPDKSGLPSDRFSAERPEGSISTLTIQRTEQRDSAMYRCASSPDRGHEQYFGPGTRLTVT.

The chain employs TRBV5-6 and TRBJ1-2; D is unclear. CDR3 length equals 14 residues. V gave up 1 base and J gave up 0 bases, with 7 bases separating them. Looked up from germline, CDR1 is SGHDT and CDR2 is YYEEEE. In DNA, the CDR3 is TGTGCCAGCAGCTTGAACTACGCTAACTATGGCTACACCTTC. Translating gives CASSLNYANYGYTF.

This clonotype was seen only a few times. V usage is TRBV5-1 and J usage is TRBJ1-6; D perhaps matches TRBD1 (5 bases). The ends were cut back, 0 bases at V and 6 bases at J, with 10 bases in the middle. The CDR3 has 15 amino acids. Germline CDR1 and CDR2: SGHRS and YFSETQ. The CDR3 DNA reads as TGCGCCAGCAGCTTGGCTAGACAGCCTAATTCACCCCTCCACTTT. This encodes CASSLARQPNSPLHF.

This clonotype occurred many times. This chain uses TRBV5-1 with TRBJ2-7; D is uncertain. Germline CDR1 and CDR2: SGHRS and YFSETQ. The CDR3 totals 11 residues. V was trimmed by 2 bases and J by 4 bases, leaving 4 bases between them. CDR3 DNA sequence: TGCGCCAGCAGCTTTGAGTACGAGCAGTACTTC. Protein sequence: CASSFEYEQYF.

Ten or more counts support this clonotype. The chain carries TRBV28 and TRBJ2-3; D not resolved. The CDR3 consists of 13 residues. The V gene's germline CDR1 is MDHEN and CDR2 SYDVKM. V was pared by 6 bases and J by 2 bases, with 9 bases between. CDR3 in DNA: TGTGCCAGCAGCCCTTACTCCACAGATACGCAGTATTTT. Residues: CASSPYSTDTQYF. The whole variable domain, remainder taken from reference TRBV28 and TRBJ2-3, is DVKVTQSSRYLVKRTGEKVFLECVQDMDHENMFWYRQDPGLGLRLIYFSYDVKMKEKGDIPEGYSVSREKKERFSLILESASTNQTSMYLCASSPYSTDTQYFGPGTRLTVL.

The V and J genes are TRBV3-1 and TRBJ1-4, with a possible D match to TRBD1 (5 bases). V was trimmed by 5 bases and J by 3 bases, leaving 19 bases between them. The CDR3 is made up of 17 amino acids. CDR1 is LGHDT and CDR2 is YNNKEL in the germline V gene (reference sequence). The CDR3 loop reads CASSAHGGDKSNEKLFF. The CDR3, as DNA: TGTGCCAGCAGCGCACATGGGGGGGATAAGTCTAATGAAAAACTGTTTTTT.